This record concerns one T cell receptor (beta chain) sequence. These data belong to a study of blood T cell repertoires in COVID-19. Study context: PBMCs, B-cell-depleted T cells, or T cells provided the cDNA or gDNA that made up the material.

Sequencing used immunoSEQ multiplex PCR; TCRdb keeps in-frame clones, though not all of them. The sample shows under 200,000 clones, around nine tenths of them seen only once. There are 14 residues in the CDR3. The V end lost 2 bases, the J end lost 5 bases, and 10 bases lay between the germline ends. Germline CDR1 SGHRS, CDR2 YFSETQ. Sequenced sample: peripheral blood. The source is a middle-aged man with acute or convalescent COVID-19. The chain links TRBV5-1 to TRBJ1-4, with D perhaps TRBD1 (5 bases). The CDR3 nucleotides read TGCGCCAGCAGCTTCGGACATGAGAATGAAAAACTGTTTTTT. Protein product: CASSFGHENEKLFF.